Reported below is one TCR beta chain. 60 Vbeta and 13 Jbeta primers were used in PCR. Produced via immunoSEQ multiplex PCR; TCRdb's table is partial and in-frame only. The sample table sets out 60,000 to 70,000 clones. The data belong to a study of cytomegalovirus exposure and HLA in healthy donors. In the study overall: Out of roughly 170 million T cells, an earlier analysis found over 100 million unique TCR beta sequences in total.

Germline V gene lookup returns CDR1 SGHNT and CDR2 YYREEE (reference sequence). V lost 4 bases and J 5 bases, leaving 18 bases between the germline ends. This CDR3 region has 16 residues. This chain uses TRBV5-4 with TRBJ1-4; D perhaps matches TRBD1 (6 bases). Sequencing was performed on PBMCs. The TCR comes from a boy aged 5-17 years in good health and CMV-seronegative. CDR3 residues: CASSPSLQGGNEKLFF. As DNA, the CDR3 is TGTGCCAGCAGCCCCAGCCTACAGGGAGGGAATGAAAAACTGTTTTTT.